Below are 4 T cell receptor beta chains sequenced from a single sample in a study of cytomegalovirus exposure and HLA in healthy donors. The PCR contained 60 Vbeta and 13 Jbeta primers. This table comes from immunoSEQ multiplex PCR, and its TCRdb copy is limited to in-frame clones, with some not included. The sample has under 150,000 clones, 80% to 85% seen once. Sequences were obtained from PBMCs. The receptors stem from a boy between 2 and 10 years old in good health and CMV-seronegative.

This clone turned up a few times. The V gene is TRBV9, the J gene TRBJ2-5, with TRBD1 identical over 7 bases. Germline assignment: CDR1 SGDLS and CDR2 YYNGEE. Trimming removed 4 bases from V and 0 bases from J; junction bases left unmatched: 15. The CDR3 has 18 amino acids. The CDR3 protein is CASSPRGRGGTNQETQYF. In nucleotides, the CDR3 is TGTGCCAGCAGCCCGAGGGGGCGAGGGGGAACGAACCAAGAGACCCAGTACTTC. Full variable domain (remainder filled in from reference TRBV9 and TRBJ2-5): DSGVTQTPKHLITATGQRVTLRCSPRSGDLSVYWYQQSLDQGLQFLIQYYNGEERAKGNILERFSAQQFPDLHSELNLSSLELGDSALYFCASSPRGRGGTNQETQYFGPGTRLLVL.

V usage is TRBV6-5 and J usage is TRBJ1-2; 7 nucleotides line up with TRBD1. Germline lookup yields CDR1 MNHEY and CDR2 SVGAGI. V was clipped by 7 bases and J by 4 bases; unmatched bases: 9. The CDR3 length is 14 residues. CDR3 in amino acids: CASTQDRSGYGYTF. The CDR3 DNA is TGTGCCAGCACTCAGGACAGGTCCGGCTATGGCTACACCTTC.

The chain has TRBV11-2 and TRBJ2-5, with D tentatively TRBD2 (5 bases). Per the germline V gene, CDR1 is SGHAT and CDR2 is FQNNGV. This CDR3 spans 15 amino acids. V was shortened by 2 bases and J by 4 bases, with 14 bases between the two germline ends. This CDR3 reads CASSLPLRGPETQYF. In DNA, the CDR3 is TGTGCCAGCAGCTTACCCCTGCGAGGGCCAGAGACCCAGTACTTC.

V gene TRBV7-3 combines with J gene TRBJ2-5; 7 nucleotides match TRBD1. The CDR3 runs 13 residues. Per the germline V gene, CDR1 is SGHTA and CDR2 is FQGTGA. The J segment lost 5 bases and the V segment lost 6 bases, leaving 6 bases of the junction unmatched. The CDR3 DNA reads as TGTGCCAGCAGTCCAACAGGGGTCGAGACCCAGTACTTC. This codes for CASSPTGVETQYF.